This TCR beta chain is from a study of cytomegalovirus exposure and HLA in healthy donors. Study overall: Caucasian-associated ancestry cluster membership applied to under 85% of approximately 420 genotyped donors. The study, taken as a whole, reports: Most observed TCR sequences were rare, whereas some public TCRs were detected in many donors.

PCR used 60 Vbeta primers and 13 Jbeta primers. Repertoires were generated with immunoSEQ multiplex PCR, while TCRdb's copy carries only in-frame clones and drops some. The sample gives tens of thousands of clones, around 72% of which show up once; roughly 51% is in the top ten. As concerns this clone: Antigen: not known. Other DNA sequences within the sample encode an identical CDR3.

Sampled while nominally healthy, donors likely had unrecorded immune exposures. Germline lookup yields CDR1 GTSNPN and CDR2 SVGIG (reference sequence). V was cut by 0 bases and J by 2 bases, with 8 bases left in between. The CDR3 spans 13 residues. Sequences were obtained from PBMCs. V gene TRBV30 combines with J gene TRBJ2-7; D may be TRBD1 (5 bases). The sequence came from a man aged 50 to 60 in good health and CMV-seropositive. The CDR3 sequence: CAWSVDRAYEQYF. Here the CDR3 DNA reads TGTGCCTGGAGTGTAGACAGAGCCTACGAGCAGTACTTC.